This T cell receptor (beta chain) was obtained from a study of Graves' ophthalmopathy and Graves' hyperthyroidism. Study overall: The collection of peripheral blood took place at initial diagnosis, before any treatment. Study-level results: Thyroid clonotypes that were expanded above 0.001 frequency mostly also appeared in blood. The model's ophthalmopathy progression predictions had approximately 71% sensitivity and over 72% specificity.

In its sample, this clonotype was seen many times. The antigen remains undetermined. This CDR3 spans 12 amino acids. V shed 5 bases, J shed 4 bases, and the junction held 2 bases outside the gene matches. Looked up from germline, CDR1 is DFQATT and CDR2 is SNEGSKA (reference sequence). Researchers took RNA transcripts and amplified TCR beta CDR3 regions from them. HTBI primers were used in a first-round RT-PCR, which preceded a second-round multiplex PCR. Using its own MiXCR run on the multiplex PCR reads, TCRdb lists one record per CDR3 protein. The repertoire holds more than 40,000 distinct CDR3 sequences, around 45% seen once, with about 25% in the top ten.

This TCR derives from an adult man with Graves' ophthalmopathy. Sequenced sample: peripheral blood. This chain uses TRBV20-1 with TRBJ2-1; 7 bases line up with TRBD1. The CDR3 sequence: CSAPGQYNEQFF. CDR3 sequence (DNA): TGCAGTGCTCCGGGACAGTACAATGAGCAGTTCTTC.